The clone carrying this T cell receptor beta chain was seen repeatedly, ten times or more. What it binds is not known. The data originate from a study of T-cell reconstitution after alpha-beta-depleted transplantation in children. Notes on the study in general: When one year had passed after transplant, most T-cell counts and diversity came from newly produced T cells. About two months after transplant, alpha-beta T cells reportedly came from several hundred expanded graft clones. Surviving recipient T cells and thymic progenitors produced the high day-60 TCRbeta diversity seen in some patients.

Trimming stripped 0 bases from V and 7 bases from J, with 16 bases between. The CDR3 is 15 residues long. CDR1 MNHEY and CDR2 SMNVEV come from the germline V gene (reference sequence). As it was prepared, the TCRbeta library received unique molecular identifiers. TCRdb reanalysed the PCR reads using MiXCR and keeps one entry per CDR3 protein. This sample yields 450,000 to 600,000 distinct CDR3 sequences, of which under 12% are seen a single time; roughly 2% belongs to the top ten. The rearrangement joins TRBV27 to TRBJ2-7, with D possibly TRBD2 on 7 matching bases. The material sequenced was PBMCs, taken before TCRalphabeta/CD19-depleted stem cell transplant. The clonotype comes from a child under 10 years old with inherited bone marrow failure, due to receive a stem cell transplant. The CDR3 loop reads CASSLSPAGQDEQYF. The CDR3 region has the DNA TGTGCCAGCAGTTTATCTCCAGCGGGACAAGATGAGCAGTACTTC.